The clone carrying this T cell receptor beta chain was observed a handful of times. Its antigen is still unknown. Time point reported: sample taken at primary tumor resection. Without sorting, whole RNA was sequenced from tumor, nontumor lung or frozen PBMC. The CDR3 loop spans 14 amino acids. The germline gives CDR1 SQVTM, CDR2 ANQGSEA. The trim removed 0 bases at V and 8 bases at J, leaving 6 bases unmatched. TCRdb reanalysed the 5' RACE reads using MiXCR and keeps one entry per CDR3 protein. The sample records 40,000 to 45,000 distinct CDR3 sequences, roughly 15% being singletons. The sample belongs to a study of spatial heterogeneity in lung cancer. Findings and caveats of the study: Ubiquitous expanded tumor TCRs appeared in blood more at resection than follow-up.

The receptor comes from a male donor with early-stage non-small cell lung cancer. This material consisted of PBMCs, taken at surgery. V is TRBV29-1 and J is TRBJ1-2; 10 nucleotides align to TRBD1. The CDR3 loop reads CSVEDLDRGQGYTF. CDR3 sequence (DNA): TGCAGCGTTGAAGACCTCGACAGGGGGCAGGGCTACACCTTC.